This T cell receptor (beta chain) appears in the sequencing data of a study of cytomegalovirus exposure and HLA in healthy donors. The CDR3 extends over 14 amino acids. CDR1 and CDR2 from the germline V gene are SGHNT and YYREEE (reference sequence). J gave up 6 bases and V 4 bases, and 7 bases lay outside the gene matches. On this clone itself: Its cognate antigen is unknown.

Overall study findings and caveats: An apparent linkage of common viral pathogens to several of the most significant clusters emerged in a later analysis. In vitro assays verified that three CMV-associated chains recognized CMV antigens specifically.

The PCR contained 60 Vbeta and 13 Jbeta primers. The repertoire was sequenced with immunoSEQ multiplex PCR; TCRdb's copy has only in-frame clones and lacks some. The sample yields about 150,000 clones, under 90% seen once. The sample taken for sequencing was PBMCs. The origin of this receptor is a young man in good health and CMV-seronegative. The rearrangement joins TRBV5-4 to TRBJ2-7, with TRBD1 matching over 10 bases. The CDR3: CASSPRTGGAEQYF. CDR3 sequence (DNA): TGTGCCAGCAGCCCCCGGACAGGGGGGGCCGAGCAGTACTTC.